The 31 T cell receptor beta chains below all came from one sample that was sequenced in a study of OX40 agonist ivuxolimab in advanced cancers. Here immunoSEQ multiplex PCR was the method, and the copy in TCRdb shows in-frame clones only, minus some. The repertoire holds some 22,000 clones, with around 87% as singletons. Sequences were derived from CD4+ or CD8+ T cells sorted from blood, sampled in a trial of the OX40 agonist ivuxolimab. Receptor source: an adult with an advanced solid tumor such as melanoma, head and neck, liver or kidney cancer.

This clone showed up just a few times. The chain has TRBV6-1 and TRBJ2-3; the D gene is possibly TRBD1 (6 bases). V lost 1 base to trimming and J lost 2 bases, with 7 bases between them. Germline values: CDR1 MNHNS, CDR2 SASEGT. This CDR3 has 14 amino acids. Written as DNA, the CDR3 is TGTGCCAGCAGTGAAGGGGGGCACACAGATACGCAGTATTTT. It yields the protein CASSEGGHTDTQYF.

The V gene is TRBV7-6, the J gene TRBJ2-3, with TRBD1 as a possible D gene (6 bases). Germline CDR1 and CDR2: SGHVS and FNYEAQ. Trimming shortened V by 1 base and J by 2 bases, and 13 bases separated the two germline ends. The CDR3 totals 16 residues. The CDR3 is CASSLVQQGATDTQYF. CDR3 DNA: TGTGCCAGCAGCTTAGTCCAACAGGGTGCCACAGATACGCAGTATTTT.

Comment on this clone: Other nucleotide sequences in the sample specify the same CDR3. The chain employs TRBV7-6 and TRBJ2-2; 8 bases match TRBD1. Germline V gene lookup returns CDR1 SGHVS and CDR2 FNYEAQ. After removal of 2 bases from V and 5 bases from J, the junction contained 1 base not matched to a gene. This CDR3 has 14 amino acids. This chain's CDR3 is CASSLQGATGELFF. The DNA for the CDR3 is TGTGCCAGCAGCTTACAGGGGGCGACCGGGGAGCTGTTTTTT.

The gene calls are TRBV19 and TRBJ2-1, with D perhaps matching TRBD2 (7 bases). Per germline, CDR1 LNHDA and CDR2 SQIVND (reference sequence). The ends were cut back, 5 bases at V and 7 bases at J, with 15 bases in the middle. There are 14 residues in the CDR3. This CDR3 reads CASSWGGRGNEQFF. Written as DNA, the CDR3 is TGTGCCAGTAGTTGGGGGGGCCGAGGGAATGAGCAGTTCTTC. The variable domain in full, completed from reference TRBV19 and TRBJ2-1, reads DGGITQSPKYLFRKEGQNVTLSCEQNLNHDAMYWYRQDPGQGLRLIYYSQIVNDFQKGDIAEGYSVSREKKESFPLTVTSAQKNPTAFYLCASSWGGRGNEQFFGPGTRLTVL.

This clone has more than one count but fewer than ten. The chain is built from TRBV25-1 and TRBJ1-1, with D perhaps TRBD1 (5 bases). Germline loops: CDR1 MGHDK, CDR2 SYGVNS. Trimming stripped 4 bases from V and 4 bases from J, with 7 bases between. The CDR3 is made up of 12 amino acids. The CDR3 nucleotides are TGTGCCAGCAGTGGGGGGGGCACTGAAGCTTTCTTT. Amino acids: CASSGGGTEAFF. The full variable domain, its missing parts supplied by reference TRBV25-1 and TRBJ1-1, is EADIYQTPRYLVIGTGKKITLECSQTMGHDKMYWYQQDPGMELHLIHYSYGVNSTEKGDLSSESTVSRIRTEHFPLTLESARPSHTSQYLCASSGGGTEAFFGQGTRLTVV.

The chain has TRBV7-8 and TRBJ2-1; perhaps TRBD2 as D (5 bases). V lost 4 bases and J 9 bases, leaving 16 bases between the germline ends. CDR3 length: 14 amino acids. The germline CDR1 and CDR2 sequences are SGHVS and FQNEAQ. The CDR3 DNA reads as TGTGCCAGCAGCTCCACGGACCGGGCGGGTGAGCAGTTCTTC. Its protein product is CASSSTDRAGEQFF.

The chain links TRBV27 to TRBJ2-7, with a tentative D call TRBD1 (6 bases). This CDR3 has 16 residues. The germline CDR1 and CDR2 sequences are MNHEY and SMNVEV (reference sequence). The V and J ends lost 0 bases and 0 bases respectively, with 12 bases between them. CDR3 bases: TGTGCCAGCAGTTTATCCATGGGACACTTCTCCTACGAGCAGTACTTC. Translated, it gives CASSLSMGHFSYEQYF.

The chain combines TRBV7-6 with TRBJ1-1; 7 bases are shared with TRBD1. The CDR3 totals 16 residues. Germline-derived CDR1 and CDR2 are SGHVS and FNYEAQ. Trimming cost V 5 bases and J 7 bases; bases outside gene matches: 16. Here the CDR3 reads CASSLISTSRDSEAFF. In DNA form, the CDR3 reads TGTGCCAGCAGCCTTATCAGTACCAGCCGGGACAGTGAAGCTTTCTTT.

V gene TRBV19 combines with J gene TRBJ1-1; D is uncertain. The germline V gene encodes CDR1 LNHDA and CDR2 SQIVND (reference sequence). V dropped 3 bases and J dropped 1 base, with 6 bases sitting between them. The length of the CDR3 is 13 residues. The CDR3 coding sequence is TGTGCCAGTAGTATTTGGCAGAACACTGAAGCTTTCTTT. It specifies CASSIWQNTEAFF.

Concerning this clone itself: Distinct nucleotide sequences in the sample also encode this CDR3. The CDR3 DNA is TGTGCCAGCAGTGTAGGGACTAGCGGGGGCCTTTCCTACGAGCAGTACTTC. Protein product: CASSVGTSGGLSYEQYF. The V and J genes are TRBV6-1 and TRBJ2-7, with TRBD2 matching over 14 bases. Germline V gene data show CDR1 as MNHNS and CDR2 as SASEGT. After removal of 4 bases from V and 1 base from J, the junction contained 6 bases not matched to a gene. CDR3 size: 17 residues.

The chain joins TRBV7-8 to TRBJ2-5; possibly TRBD2 for D (5 bases). Germline-derived CDR1 and CDR2 are SGHVS and FQNEAQ. CDR3 length: 14 amino acids. V lost 0 bases and J lost 5, with 10 bases in between. DNA of the CDR3: TGTGCCAGCAGCTTAGCGCCGGGGTACGAGACCCAGTACTTC. Protein product: CASSLAPGYETQYF.

This rearrangement joins TRBV5-6 to TRBJ2-3; no definite D call. In germline, CDR1 is SGHDT, CDR2 YYEEEE. The length of the CDR3 is 14 residues. V dropped 4 bases and J dropped 4 bases, with 13 bases sitting between them. CDR3 in amino acids: CASSPIGASDTQYF. The CDR3 DNA follows: TGTGCCAGCAGCCCAATCGGAGCGTCAGATACGCAGTATTTT.

The V gene is TRBV6-6, the J gene TRBJ2-1; 8 bases align to TRBD2. The CDR3 has 16 residues. V shed 4 bases and J 7 bases; nucleotides not matched to a gene: 12. Per the germline V gene, CDR1 is MNHNY and CDR2 is SVGAGI (reference sequence). The CDR3: CASSSPTRGGPNEQFF. The CDR3 bases are TGTGCCAGCAGTTCACCTACCCGGGGGGGCCCGAATGAGCAGTTCTTC.

This chain uses TRBV19 with TRBJ2-1; D may be TRBD2 (5 bases). Germline values: CDR1 LNHDA, CDR2 SQIVND (reference sequence). Trimming stripped 6 bases from V and 3 bases from J, with 18 bases between. CDR3 size: 16 residues. CDR3 coding DNA: TGTGCCAGTAGCCTGGACCCTCGCGGACTCTACAATGAGCAGTTCTTC. This translates into CASSLDPRGLYNEQFF.

The rearrangement uses TRBV7-2 and TRBJ2-7, with TRBD1 identical over 9 bases. The CDR3 has 18 residues. In germline, CDR1 is SGHTA, CDR2 FQGNSA. The ends lost 0 bases at V and 4 bases at J; junction bases unmatched: 13. For the CDR3, the DNA is TGTGCCAGCAGCTTAGCGTTGGGGGACAGGGCATCCCCTTACGAGCAGTACTTC. This codes for CASSLALGDRASPYEQYF.

The chain carries TRBV4-1 and TRBJ2-1; 12 nucleotides agree with TRBD1. The CDR3 spans 17 residues. The V and J ends lost 4 bases and 4 bases, in that order; junction bases with no gene match: 8. Germline values: CDR1 MGHRA, CDR2 YSYEKL. This CDR3 is CASSPYRGQGAYNEQFF. Here the CDR3 DNA reads TGCGCCAGCAGCCCTTATAGGGGACAGGGGGCTTACAATGAGCAGTTCTTC.

This clone has just a few counts. This chain uses TRBV13 with TRBJ2-7; 15 bases map to TRBD2. The CDR3 has 18 amino acids. Germline V gene data show CDR1 as PRHDT and CDR2 as FYEKMQ (reference sequence). With 4 bases clipped from V and 4 bases from J, the junction kept 11 bases outside the gene matches. The CDR3: CASSSTPPGLAGGYEQYF. For the CDR3, the DNA is TGTGCCAGCAGCTCAACCCCCCCGGGACTAGCGGGGGGTTACGAGCAGTACTTC.

DNA of the CDR3: TGTGCCAGCACCCCTTTTGGGGCCAAAAACATTCAGTACTTC. Translating it yields CASTPFGAKNIQYF. V usage is TRBV6-1 and J usage is TRBJ2-4, with D hard to call. The ends were cut back, 7 bases at V and 1 base at J, with 11 bases in the middle. Germline CDR1 and CDR2: MNHNS and SASEGT. The CDR3 is 14 amino acids.

This clone was seen only once. The chain has TRBV4-3 and TRBJ1-2, with a tentative D call TRBD1 (5 bases). Trimming took 3 bases from V and 4 from J, leaving 18 bases between them. The CDR3 loop spans 16 amino acids. CDR1 LGHNA and CDR2 YSLEER come from the germline V gene. The CDR3 sequence: CASSQDRGPVGYGYTF. CDR3 in DNA: TGCGCCAGCAGCCAGGACCGGGGACCCGTGGGCTATGGCTACACCTTC.

The chain is built from TRBV5-6 and TRBJ2-7; possibly TRBD2 for D (5 bases). CDR1 and CDR2 (germline): SGHDT, YYEEEE. The CDR3 is 14 residues long. V was pared by 2 bases and J by 0 bases, with 9 bases between. The CDR3 nucleotides are TGTGCCAGCAGCTTTGGAGGCTTCTCCTACGAGCAGTACTTC. The encoded protein is CASSFGGFSYEQYF.

This clone was seen a few times. The CDR3 reads CASSESVGQPQHF. In DNA form, the CDR3 reads TGTGCCAGCAGTGAATCTGTGGGGCAGCCCCAGCATTTT. This chain connects TRBV25-1 to TRBJ1-5; D is unresolved. The CDR3 covers 13 residues. In germline, CDR1 is MGHDK, CDR2 SYGVNS. V shed 1 base and J shed 7 bases, with 8 bases lying between them.

V is TRBV5-1 and J is TRBJ2-3; TRBD1 agrees at 8 bases. The ends lost 4 bases at V and 2 bases at J; junction bases unmatched: 9. This CDR3 is built from 16 residues. The germline CDR1 and CDR2 sequences are SGHRS and YFSETQ. The CDR3 here is CASSNGKGQVTDTQYF. The CDR3 region has the DNA TGCGCCAGCAGCAATGGGAAGGGACAGGTCACAGATACGCAGTATTTT. The complete variable domain, with remaining parts taken from reference TRBV5-1 and TRBJ2-3, reads KAGVTQTPRYLIKTRGQQVTLSCSPISGHRSVSWYQQTPGQGLQFLFEYFSETQRNKGNFPGRFSGRQFSNSRSEMNVSTLELGDSALYLCASSNGKGQVTDTQYFGPGTRLTVL.

J is TRBJ1-5 and V is TRBV27; D might be TRBD1 (6 bases). Trimming removed 3 bases at V and 5 bases at J, with 26 bases between. Germline V gene data show CDR1 as MNHEY and CDR2 as SMNVEV (reference sequence). This CDR3 has 19 residues. For the CDR3, the DNA is TGTGCCAGCAGTTTTCCACCTTCGACGACAGGAGGTTTCGATCAGCCCCAGCATTTT. This encodes CASSFPPSTTGGFDQPQHF.

The rearrangement joins TRBV4-1 to TRBJ2-7, with 8 bases matching TRBD1. V was pared by 7 bases and J by 0 bases, with 14 bases of the junction left unmatched. The CDR3 sequence is 17 residues long. The germline V gene encodes CDR1 MGHRA and CDR2 YSYEKL. The CDR3 DNA follows: TGCGCCAGCACCCCTAAGCTAGGACAGGGACGCTCCTACGAGCAGTACTTC. It is translated as CASTPKLGQGRSYEQYF.

This clone has just a few counts. The J gene is TRBJ2-1, the V gene TRBV30; D gene unclear. Trimming took 0 bases from V and 9 from J, leaving 6 bases between them. The CDR3 loop spans 11 amino acids. CDR1 and CDR2 (germline): GTSNPN, SVGIG (reference sequence). The CDR3 sequence: CAWSVSREQFF. CDR3 DNA: TGTGCCTGGAGTGTTTCCCGTGAGCAGTTCTTC.

The chain couples TRBV4-3 to TRBJ1-4; D remains ambiguous. Looked up from germline, CDR1 is LGHNA and CDR2 is YSLEER. V was shortened by 4 bases and J by 4 bases, with 19 bases between the two germline ends. The CDR3 is made up of 17 amino acids. This CDR3 is CASSPGFSRGNNEKLFF. For the CDR3, the DNA is TGCGCCAGCAGCCCTGGCTTCTCCCGTGGCAATAATGAAAAACTGTTTTTT.

J is TRBJ2-7 and V is TRBV7-2, with TRBD1 as a possible D gene (6 bases). Germline values: CDR1 SGHTA, CDR2 FQGNSA. The CDR3 contains 14 residues. V was pared by 4 bases and J by 3 bases, with 13 bases between. This chain's CDR3 is CASSSAGVYYEQYF. The CDR3 DNA reads TGTGCCAGCAGCTCAGCAGGGGTATACTACGAGCAGTACTTC.

The V gene is TRBV4-2, the J gene TRBJ1-2; no clear D gene. This CDR3 is 12 amino acids long. Germline V gives CDR1 LGHNA, CDR2 YNFKEQ. Trimming removed 0 bases from V and 3 bases from J, with 2 bases in between. CDR3 DNA: TGTGCCAGCAGCCAAGAGGACTATGGCTACACCTTC. This sequence encodes CASSQEDYGYTF.

This chain links TRBV18 with TRBJ2-7; 8 bases align to TRBD1. CDR3 length: 13 amino acids. The J segment lost 6 bases and the V segment lost 5 bases, leaving 6 bases of the junction unmatched. Germline lookup yields CDR1 KGHSH and CDR2 LQKENI. The CDR3 reads CASSSSGTGEQYF. The DNA of the CDR3 is TGTGCCAGCTCATCTTCCGGGACAGGCGAGCAGTACTTC.

This sequence joins TRBV27 and TRBJ2-5, with TRBD2 matching over 10 bases. Germline CDR1 and CDR2: MNHEY and SMNVEV (reference sequence). The CDR3 has 16 residues. V shed 4 bases and J 5 bases; nucleotides not matched to a gene: 10. DNA of the CDR3: TGTGCCAGCAGTTCGAAGCTAGCGGGGGATTGGGAGACCCAGTACTTC. Residues: CASSSKLAGDWETQYF.

A word on this clone: This may stem from a read error, because a much larger clone lies one nucleotide away. Other nucleotide sequences in the sample specify the same CDR3. The chain employs TRBV10-2 and TRBJ2-7, with unresolved D. Trimming took off 3 bases at V and 3 bases at J, with 9 bases between the two ends. Germline CDR1 is WSHSY and CDR2 is SAAADI. The CDR3 has 13 amino acids. CDR3 amino acids: CASSESEYYEQYF. The CDR3, as DNA: TGCGCCAGCAGTGAATCGGAATACTACGAGCAGTACTTC.